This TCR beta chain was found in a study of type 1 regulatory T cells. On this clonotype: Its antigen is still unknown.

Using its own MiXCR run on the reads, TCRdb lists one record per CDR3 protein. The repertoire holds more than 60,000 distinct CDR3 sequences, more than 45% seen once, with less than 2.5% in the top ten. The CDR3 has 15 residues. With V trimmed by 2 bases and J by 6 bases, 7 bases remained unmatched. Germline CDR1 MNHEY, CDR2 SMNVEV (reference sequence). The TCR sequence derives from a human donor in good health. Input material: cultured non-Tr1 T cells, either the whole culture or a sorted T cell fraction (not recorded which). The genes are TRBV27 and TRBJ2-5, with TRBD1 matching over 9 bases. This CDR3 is CASSLAGQGMKTQYF. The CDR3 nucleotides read TGTGCCAGCAGTTTAGCGGGACAGGGTATGAAGACCCAGTACTTC.